The T cell receptor (beta chain) described here comes from a study of molecular identifiers for immune sequencing clone quantification. Study-wide points: Because of identical TCR molecules sharing a barcode, sizes of highly expanded clones could be underestimated.

Sorting was used to obtain naive CD8 T cells (CD8+CD4-CCR7+CD45RA+). Preparation methods for the bulk TCR libraries were those previously described, with listed TCR primers. TCRdb recomputed calls from the PCR reads with MiXCR, one row per CDR3 protein. The sample contains some 100,000 distinct CDR3 sequences, around 17% of which appear only once. With 2 bases removed from V and 6 bases from J, the gap between germline ends came to 8 bases. The CDR3 covers 13 residues. The germline V gene has CDR1 LGHNA and CDR2 YSLEER. This clonotype was found many times. The target antigen is unknown. The source is a human donor in good health. Some libraries in this study had Jurkat cell RNA spiked in. The sample comprised naive CD8+ T cells from blood, with Jurkat cell RNA spiked in. Described subset: FACS-sorted CD8+CD4-CCR7+CD45RA+ naive T cells. The J gene is TRBJ1-5, the V gene TRBV4-3; TRBD1 might be the D (5 bases). The CDR3 loop is CASSQTQGQPQHF. For the CDR3, the DNA is TGCGCCAGCAGCCAAACCCAGGGTCAGCCCCAGCATTTT.